Sequencing of this T cell receptor (beta chain) was carried out in a study of post-analysis software for immune sequencing data. About the research overall: Included courses were relapsing-remitting and secondary progressive multiple sclerosis; progressive-relapsing multiple sclerosis was also included. Study findings and constraints: A significant reduction in normalized Chao1 diversity was observed in multiple sclerosis patients versus controls. Five TRBV segments were significantly more frequent in patients than in controls. TRBV5-6, TRBV5-1 and TRBV20-1 were among these segments.

Researchers reported that TCR beta cDNA libraries carried unique molecular identifiers. When about 0.9 to 10 million T cells were used, they gave some 540,000 cDNA molecules. From the PCR reads, TCRdb called clonotypes with MiXCR, one entry per CDR3 protein. The sample yields 700,000 to 900,000 distinct CDR3 sequences, around 42% seen once. CDR3 size: 14 residues. The germline CDR1 and CDR2 sequences are LGHNA and YSLEER. Trimming removed 4 bases from V and 4 bases from J; junction bases left unmatched: 5. Concerning this clonotype itself: Its antigen is undetermined.

The TCR comes from a girl under 18 with multiple sclerosis. J is TRBJ2-7 and V is TRBV4-3, with 9 bases matching TRBD1. The specimen sequenced was blood. CDR3 DNA sequence: TGCGCCAGCAGCCTTAGGACAGGGGATTACGAGCAGTACTTC. It encodes CASSLRTGDYEQYF.